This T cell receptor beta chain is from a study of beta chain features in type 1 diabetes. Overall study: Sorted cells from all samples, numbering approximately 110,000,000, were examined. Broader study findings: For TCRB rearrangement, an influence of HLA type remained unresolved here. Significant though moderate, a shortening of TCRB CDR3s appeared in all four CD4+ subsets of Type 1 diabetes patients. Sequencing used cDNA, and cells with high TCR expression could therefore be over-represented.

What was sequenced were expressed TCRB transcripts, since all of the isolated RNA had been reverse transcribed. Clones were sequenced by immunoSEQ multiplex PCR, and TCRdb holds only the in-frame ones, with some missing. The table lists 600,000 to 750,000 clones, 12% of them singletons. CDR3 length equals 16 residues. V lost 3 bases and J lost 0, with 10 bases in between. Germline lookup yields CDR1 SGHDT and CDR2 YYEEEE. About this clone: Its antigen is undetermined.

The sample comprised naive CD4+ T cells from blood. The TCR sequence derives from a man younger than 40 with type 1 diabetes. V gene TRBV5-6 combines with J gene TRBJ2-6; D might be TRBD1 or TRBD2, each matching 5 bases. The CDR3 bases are TGTGCCAGCAGCTCGGGACCTCTCTCTGGGGCCAACGTCCTGACTTTC. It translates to CASSSGPLSGANVLTF. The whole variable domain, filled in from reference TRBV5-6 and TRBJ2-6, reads DAGVTQSPTHLIKTRGQQVTLRCSPKSGHDTVSWYQQALGQGPQFIFQYYEEEERQRGNFPDRFSGHQFPNYSSELNVNALLLGDSALYLCASSSGPLSGANVLTFGAGSRLTVL.